This T cell receptor (beta chain) was retrieved from a study of blood T cell repertoires in COVID-19. Across the study: Researchers got acute and convalescent COVID-19 samples from the United States, Italy and Spain. Sources were T cells, B-cell-depleted T cells, or PBMCs; the material itself was cDNA or gDNA.

The authors' processing: The assay estimated nucleated cells by amplifying reference gene primers. The method was immunoSEQ multiplex PCR; TCRdb's version includes in-frame clones alone and lacks a portion of them. That table supplies the V and J calls and clone size; D and trimming were determined from the DNA. Of over 75,000 clones in the sample, about 90% were seen once. V lost 3 bases and J 1 base, leaving 9 bases between the germline ends. Germline V gene lookup returns CDR1 ENHRY and CDR2 SYGVKD. The length of the CDR3 is 14 residues. Followed over time, Seattle patients had been enrolled while infection was active. This clone is a singleton in its sample.

Sequenced: peripheral blood. The V call is TRBV10-3, the J call TRBJ1-2; TRBD1 might be the D (5 bases). The receptor was isolated from a man aged 50 to 59 with COVID-19, enrolled during active disease. The DNA for the CDR3 is TGTGCCATCAGTGATTTACAGGTTAACTATGGCTACACCTTC. Translation: CAISDLQVNYGYTF.